The rows below give T cell receptor beta chains drawn from one sample of a study of CD8 T cells in Susac syndrome. TCRdb reprocessed the immunoSEQ multiplex PCR reads via MiXCR and lists one record per CDR3 protein. This table has 150,000 to 200,000 distinct CDR3 sequences, approximately 95% appearing once. The sample taken for sequencing was CD4+ T cells from PBMCs. The source of these receptors is a human donor with multiple sclerosis. CDR3s include the opening cysteine and the closing phenylalanine or tryptophan. Each record gives: clone size, V gene, D gene, J gene, CDR3 DNA, CDR3 protein. A D gene is named only where the DNA matches it firmly. Rows may omit the clone size; those that give it use once, few, many or a size class.

clone_size: .
v_call: TRBV6-5
d_call: TRBD1
j_call: TRBJ1-4
cdr3_nt: TGTGCCAGCAGTTTTACCGGGACAGGGGGAGAAAAACTGTTTTTT
cdr3_aa: CASSFTGTGGEKLFF

clone_size: once
v_call: TRBV29-1
d_call: TRBD1
j_call: TRBJ1-1
cdr3_nt: TGCAGCGTCGGGTCTAAGACAGGGGGCGCCTACACTGAAGCTTTCTTT
cdr3_aa: CSVGSKTGGAYTEAFF

clone_size: .
v_call: TRBV23-1
d_call: .
j_call: TRBJ1-4
cdr3_nt: TGCGCCAGCAGTCAATCGAAAGGGAATGAAAAACTGTTTTTT
cdr3_aa: CASSQSKGNEKLFF

clone_size: once
v_call: TRBV5-6
d_call: .
j_call: TRBJ2-2
cdr3_nt: TGTGCCAGCAGCCCCGGGACGCGACCCGCGAAGCTGTTTTTT
cdr3_aa: CASSPGTRPAKLFF

clone_size: .
v_call: TRBV19
d_call: .
j_call: TRBJ2-3
cdr3_nt: TGTGCCACCTCCCCACGCTGGAGGGAGGTAGATACGCAGTATTTT
cdr3_aa: CATSPRWREVDTQYF

clone_size: .
v_call: TRBV18
d_call: .
j_call: TRBJ1-3
cdr3_nt: TGTGCCAGCTCACCCGTAGGGAACTCTGGAAACACCATATATTTT
cdr3_aa: CASSPVGNSGNTIYF

clone_size: few
v_call: TRBV7-9
d_call: .
j_call: TRBJ2-7
cdr3_nt: TGTGCCAGCAGCCCCTGGGGCTACGAGCAGTACTTC
cdr3_aa: CASSPWGYEQYF

clone_size: .
v_call: TRBV4-3
d_call: TRBD1
j_call: TRBJ1-4
cdr3_nt: TGCGCCAGCAGCCAAGATCCCGGCTTTCGGACAGGGGGCGATGAAAAACTGTTTTTT
cdr3_aa: CASSQDPGFRTGGDEKLFF

clone_size: .
v_call: TRBV28
d_call: TRBD1
j_call: TRBJ1-1
cdr3_nt: TGTGCCAGCCTGGACAGGGGGCGAGCTTTCTTT
cdr3_aa: CASLDRGRAFF

clone_size: .
v_call: TRBV5-8
d_call: .
j_call: TRBJ2-3
cdr3_nt: TGTGCCAGCAGCTTGGGGCAGGAACTTAGCACAGATACGCAGTATTTT
cdr3_aa: CASSLGQELSTDTQYF

clone_size: .
v_call: TRBV12-3/TRBV12-4
d_call: .
j_call: TRBJ1-1
cdr3_nt: TGTGCCAGCAACCCTAGGGTAATACCCAGTGCTTTCTTT
cdr3_aa: CASNPRVIPSAFF

clone_size: .
v_call: TRBV20-1
d_call: .
j_call: TRBJ2-7
cdr3_nt: TGCAGTGCTCCTACACGTTCCAATTACGAGCAGTACTTC
cdr3_aa: CSAPTRSNYEQYF

clone_size: .
v_call: TRBV4-3
d_call: TRBD1
j_call: TRBJ2-7
cdr3_nt: TGCGCCAGCAGCCCAACGCCGGGACAGGCCTACGAGCAGTACTTC
cdr3_aa: CASSPTPGQAYEQYF

clone_size: .
v_call: TRBV14
d_call: .
j_call: TRBJ1-1
cdr3_nt: TGTGCCAGCAGCCAAGGGGCAAGGCAAGCTTTCTTT
cdr3_aa: CASSQGARQAFF

clone_size: .
v_call: TRBV2
d_call: .
j_call: TRBJ1-2
cdr3_nt: TGTGCCAGCACCCCTGCGGAGGTCAGTGAAAACTATGGCTACACCTTC
cdr3_aa: CASTPAEVSENYGYTF

clone_size: once
v_call: TRBV5-1
d_call: TRBD2
j_call: TRBJ2-7
cdr3_nt: TGCGCCAGCAGCGACCCGACTAGCGGGAGTCACGAGCAGTACTTC
cdr3_aa: CASSDPTSGSHEQYF

clone_size: .
v_call: TRBV18
d_call: .
j_call: TRBJ2-7
cdr3_nt: TGTGCCAGCTCACCATCTACCAACGAGCAGTACTTC
cdr3_aa: CASSPSTNEQYF

clone_size: .
v_call: TRBV5-1
d_call: TRBD2
j_call: TRBJ2-5
cdr3_nt: TGCGCCAGCAGCTCCTCCGGGACTAGCGGAGAGACCCAGTACTTC
cdr3_aa: CASSSSGTSGETQYF

clone_size: once
v_call: TRBV30
d_call: .
j_call: TRBJ2-3
cdr3_nt: TGTGCCTGGAGGCTAGCGCTAAACACAGATACGCAGTATTTT
cdr3_aa: CAWRLALNTDTQYF

clone_size: .
v_call: TRBV5-1
d_call: .
j_call: TRBJ2-3
cdr3_nt: TGCGCCAGCAGCATGGGACAACTTCCTAGCACAGATACGCAGTATTTT
cdr3_aa: CASSMGQLPSTDTQYF

clone_size: .
v_call: TRBV29-1
d_call: .
j_call: TRBJ2-3
cdr3_nt: TGCAGCATCGAACCAGACACAGATACGCAGTATTTT
cdr3_aa: CSIEPDTDTQYF

clone_size: few
v_call: TRBV12-3/TRBV12-4
d_call: .
j_call: TRBJ1-1
cdr3_nt: TGTGCCAGCAGTTTGGCCGGGAAGAACACTGAAGCTTTCTTT
cdr3_aa: CASSLAGKNTEAFF

clone_size: .
v_call: TRBV29-1
d_call: TRBD1
j_call: TRBJ1-5
cdr3_nt: TGCAGCGTTGCGGGACAGGGAGGTCAGCCCCAGCATTTT
cdr3_aa: CSVAGQGGQPQHF

clone_size: once
v_call: TRBV20-1
d_call: .
j_call: TRBJ2-3
cdr3_nt: TGCAGTGCCAATGGTGGGGGGGATACGCAGTATTTT
cdr3_aa: CSANGGGDTQYF

clone_size: .
v_call: TRBV24-1
d_call: .
j_call: TRBJ2-5
cdr3_nt: TGTGCCACTCAGCTAGAAGAGACCCAGTACTTC
cdr3_aa: CATQLEETQYF

clone_size: .
v_call: TRBV4-2
d_call: TRBD2
j_call: TRBJ2-2
cdr3_nt: TGTGCCAGCAGTCGGGACTTGGTGGGAGGGACCGGGGAGCTGTTTTTT
cdr3_aa: CASSRDLVGGTGELFF

clone_size: .
v_call: TRBV2
d_call: .
j_call: TRBJ1-1
cdr3_nt: TGTGCCACCCGAGGAAGGACAGTTGAAGCTTTCTTT
cdr3_aa: CATRGRTVEAFF

clone_size: .
v_call: TRBV20-1
d_call: TRBD1
j_call: TRBJ1-5
cdr3_nt: TGCAGTGCTAGCCGAAACAGTCAGGGGGATCAGCCCCAGCATTTT
cdr3_aa: CSASRNSQGDQPQHF